This T cell receptor (beta chain) came from a study of regulatory T cells in long-lasting Graves disease. Overall study context: Persistent cases took antithyroid drugs over 5 years and stayed TSH receptor antibody positive. Study findings and constraints: Since the sample size was small, accuracy may have been reduced.

The CDR3 extends over 11 amino acids. The V and J ends lost 10 bases and 3 bases respectively, with 10 bases between them. iRepertoire HTBI primers and Arm-PCR of CDR3 regions built TCR beta libraries. Authors' processing steps: Across the samples, identification revealed roughly 56 TRBV and more than 11 TRBJ segments. TCRdb redid the calling of the multiplex PCR reads with MiXCR, one entry per CDR3 protein. In this record, the V and J calls reflect TCRdb's handling and not the investigators' own analysis. This table has approximately 290,000 distinct CDR3 sequences, roughly 21% appearing once. Time point specified: persistent/refractory GD, antithyroid drugs over 5 years with positive TRAb. The TCR library used RNA extracted from PBMCs. In this cohort, patients came from an endocrinology department located in Xi'an, China. With regard to this clonotype: Antigen specificity is unknown.

The chain recombines TRBV12-3 or TRBV12-4 with TRBJ2-7, with a weak D call TRBD1 (7 bases). The material was peripheral blood mononuclear cells (PBMCs), obtained when the disease was refractory, from a patient treated with antithyroid drugs. The sequence came from a female donor with Graves disease. The DNA of the CDR3 is TGTGCCACCCAGGGGGGCTACGAGCAGTACTTC. Its translation: CATQGGYEQYF.